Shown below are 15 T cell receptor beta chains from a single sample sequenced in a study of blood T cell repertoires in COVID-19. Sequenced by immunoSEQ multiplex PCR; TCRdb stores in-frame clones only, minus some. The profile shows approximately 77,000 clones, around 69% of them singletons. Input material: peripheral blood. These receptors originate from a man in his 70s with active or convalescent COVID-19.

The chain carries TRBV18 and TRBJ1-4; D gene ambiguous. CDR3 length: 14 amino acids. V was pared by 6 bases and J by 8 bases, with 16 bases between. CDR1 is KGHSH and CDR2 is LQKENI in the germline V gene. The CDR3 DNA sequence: TGTGCCAGCTCGGGCCAACAACTCAAGGAAAAACTGTTTTTT. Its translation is CASSGQQLKEKLFF.

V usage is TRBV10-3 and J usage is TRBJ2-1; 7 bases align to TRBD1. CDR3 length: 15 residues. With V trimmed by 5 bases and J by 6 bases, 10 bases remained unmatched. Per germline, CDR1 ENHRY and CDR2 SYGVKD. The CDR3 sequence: CAISPGTVRVNEQFF. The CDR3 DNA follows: TGTGCCATCAGTCCCGGGACAGTCCGGGTCAATGAGCAGTTCTTC.

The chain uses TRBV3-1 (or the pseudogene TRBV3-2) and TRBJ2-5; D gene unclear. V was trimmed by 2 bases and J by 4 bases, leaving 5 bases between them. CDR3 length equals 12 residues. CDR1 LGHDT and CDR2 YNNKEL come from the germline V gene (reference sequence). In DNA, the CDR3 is TGTGCCAGCAGCCAATACGGAGAGACCCAGTACTTC. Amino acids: CASSQYGETQYF.

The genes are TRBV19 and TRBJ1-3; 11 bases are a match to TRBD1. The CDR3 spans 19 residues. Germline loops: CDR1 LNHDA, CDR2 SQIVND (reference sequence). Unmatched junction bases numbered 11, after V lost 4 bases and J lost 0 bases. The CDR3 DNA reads TGTGCCAGTAGTACGCGGACCGGGACAGGGGGTTCCTCTGGAAACACCATATATTTT. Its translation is CASSTRTGTGGSSGNTIYF.

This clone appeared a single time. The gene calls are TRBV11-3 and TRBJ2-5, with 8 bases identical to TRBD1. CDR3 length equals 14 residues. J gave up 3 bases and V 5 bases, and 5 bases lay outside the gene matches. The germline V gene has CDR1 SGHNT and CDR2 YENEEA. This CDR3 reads CASSTQTGEETQYF. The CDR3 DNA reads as TGTGCCAGCAGCACCCAGACAGGGGAAGAGACCCAGTACTTC.

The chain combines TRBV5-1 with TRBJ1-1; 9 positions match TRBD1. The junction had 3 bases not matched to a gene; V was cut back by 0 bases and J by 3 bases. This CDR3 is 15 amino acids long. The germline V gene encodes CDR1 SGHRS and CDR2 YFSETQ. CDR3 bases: TGCGCCAGCAGCTTGGAACAGGGGGCGCACACTGAAGCTTTCTTT. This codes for CASSLEQGAHTEAFF.

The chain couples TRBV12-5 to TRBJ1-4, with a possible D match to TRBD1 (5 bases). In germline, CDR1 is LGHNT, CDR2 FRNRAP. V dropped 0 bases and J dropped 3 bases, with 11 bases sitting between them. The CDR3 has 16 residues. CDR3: CASGLVAGPPNEKLFF. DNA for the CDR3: TGTGCTAGTGGTTTGGTTGCAGGGCCGCCTAATGAAAAACTGTTTTTT.

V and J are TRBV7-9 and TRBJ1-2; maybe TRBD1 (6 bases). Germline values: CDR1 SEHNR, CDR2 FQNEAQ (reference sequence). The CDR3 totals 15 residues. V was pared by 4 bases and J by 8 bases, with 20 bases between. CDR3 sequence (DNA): TGTGCCAGCAGCTGGGAGGGAATACAGGGTCACGGCTACACCTTC. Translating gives CASSWEGIQGHGYTF.

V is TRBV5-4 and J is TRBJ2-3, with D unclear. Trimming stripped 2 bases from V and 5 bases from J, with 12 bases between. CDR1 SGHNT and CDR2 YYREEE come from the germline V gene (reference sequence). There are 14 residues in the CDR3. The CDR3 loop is CASSFPGSVDTQYF. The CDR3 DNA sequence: TGTGCCAGCAGCTTCCCCGGGTCCGTAGATACGCAGTATTTT.

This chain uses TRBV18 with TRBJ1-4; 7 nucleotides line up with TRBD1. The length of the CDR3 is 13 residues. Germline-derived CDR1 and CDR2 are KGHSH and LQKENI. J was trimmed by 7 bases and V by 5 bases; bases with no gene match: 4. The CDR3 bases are TGTGCCAGCTCAAACAGGGGTGGTGAAAAACTGTTTTTT. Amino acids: CASSNRGGEKLFF. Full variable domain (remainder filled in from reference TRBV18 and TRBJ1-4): NAGVMQNPRHLVRRRGQEARLRCSPMKGHSHVYWYRQLPEEGLKFMVYLQKENIIDESGMPKERFSAEFPKEGPSILRIQQVVRGDSAAYFCASSNRGGEKLFFGSGTQLSVL.

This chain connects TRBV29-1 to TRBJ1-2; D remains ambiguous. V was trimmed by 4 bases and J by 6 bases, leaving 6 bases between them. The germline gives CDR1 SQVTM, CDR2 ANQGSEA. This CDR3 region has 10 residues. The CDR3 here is CSVGQNGYTF. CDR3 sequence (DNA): TGCAGCGTTGGTCAGAATGGCTACACCTTC.

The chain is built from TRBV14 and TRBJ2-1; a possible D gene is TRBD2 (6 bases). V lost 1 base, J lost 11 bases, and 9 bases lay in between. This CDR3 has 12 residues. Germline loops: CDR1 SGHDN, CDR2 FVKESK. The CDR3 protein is CASSQAGTQQFF. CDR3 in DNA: TGTGCCAGCAGCCAAGCCGGGACTCAGCAGTTCTTC.

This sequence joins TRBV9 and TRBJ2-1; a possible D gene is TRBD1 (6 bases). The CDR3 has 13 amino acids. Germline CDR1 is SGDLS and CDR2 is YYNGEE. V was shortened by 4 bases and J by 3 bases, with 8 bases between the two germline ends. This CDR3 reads CASSMTGYNEQFF. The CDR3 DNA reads TGTGCCAGCAGCATGACAGGCTACAATGAGCAGTTCTTC.

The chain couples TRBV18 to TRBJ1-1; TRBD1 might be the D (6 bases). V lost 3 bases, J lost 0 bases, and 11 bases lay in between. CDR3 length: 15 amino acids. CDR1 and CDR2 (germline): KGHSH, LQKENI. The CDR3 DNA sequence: TGTGCCAGCTCACCGTATCGGACAGTGAACACTGAAGCTTTCTTT. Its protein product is CASSPYRTVNTEAFF.

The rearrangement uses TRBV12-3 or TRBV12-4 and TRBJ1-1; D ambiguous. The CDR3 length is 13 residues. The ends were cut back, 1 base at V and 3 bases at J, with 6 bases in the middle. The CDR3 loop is CASSLVRDTEAFF. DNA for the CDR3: TGTGCCAGCAGTTTAGTCCGGGACACTGAAGCTTTCTTT.